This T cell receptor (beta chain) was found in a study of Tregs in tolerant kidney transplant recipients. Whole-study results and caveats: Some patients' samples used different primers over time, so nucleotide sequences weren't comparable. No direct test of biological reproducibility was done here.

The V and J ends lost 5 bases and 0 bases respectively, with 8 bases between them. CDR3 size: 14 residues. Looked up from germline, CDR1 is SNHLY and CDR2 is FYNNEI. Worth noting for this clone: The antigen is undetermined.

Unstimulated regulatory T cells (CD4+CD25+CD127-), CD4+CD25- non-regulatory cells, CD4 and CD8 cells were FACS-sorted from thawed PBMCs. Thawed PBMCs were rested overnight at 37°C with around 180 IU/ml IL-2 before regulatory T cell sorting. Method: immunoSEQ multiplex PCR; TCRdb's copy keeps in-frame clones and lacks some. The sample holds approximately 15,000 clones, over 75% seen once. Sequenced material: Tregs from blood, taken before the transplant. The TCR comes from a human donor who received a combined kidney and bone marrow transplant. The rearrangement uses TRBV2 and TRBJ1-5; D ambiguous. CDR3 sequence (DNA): TGTGCCAGCAGTCGTCTAGGTAGCAATCAGCCCCAGCATTTT. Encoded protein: CASSRLGSNQPQHF.